Listed below are T cell receptor beta chains from one sample, sequenced in a study of T cells after yellow fever vaccination. TCRdb itself ran the 5' RACE reads through MiXCR, one entry per CDR3 protein. The sample has around 310,000 distinct CDR3 sequences, 3.5% to 4.5% seen once; the top ten hold 15% to 20%. The sample here was PBMCs, taken 15 days after the yellow fever booster vaccination. Source of these receptors: a man aged 18 to 30 who received the YFV17D yellow fever vaccine. Each CDR3 is given with its conserved first and last residue. Rows may omit the clone size; those that give it use once, few, many or a size class.

clone_size	v_call	j_call	cdr3_aa
-	TRBV18	TRBJ2-3	CASSTSGTSPMDTQYF
-	TRBV5-1	TRBJ1-4	CASSTTLATNEKLFF
-	TRBV6-2/TRBV6-3	TRBJ2-4	CASQGDRGENIQYF
few	TRBV3-1	TRBJ2-2	CASSLRGLPAPGELFF
many	TRBV6-5	TRBJ2-7	CATRQGSSEQYF
-	TRBV4-1	TRBJ2-5	CASSTGSAGETQYF
-	TRBV5-1	TRBJ1-2	CASSLVRDRYTF
-	TRBV18	TRBJ1-2	CASSQEGSGYTF
many	TRBV7-8	TRBJ1-5	CASSSPTDRPNQPQHF
-	TRBV10-2	TRBJ1-2	CASSQQGVNYGYTF
many	TRBV6-5	TRBJ1-5	CASSQDQAADSNQPQHF
few	TRBV5-1	TRBJ2-3	CASSSAQGNTQYF
many	TRBV7-3	TRBJ2-3	CASSRSSPDTQYF
many	TRBV7-6	TRBJ2-4	CASSGGFGGKNIQYF
-	TRBV5-1	TRBJ2-1	CASSLDSWINNEQFF
-	TRBV29-1	TRBJ2-6	CSVTRDRDSPGANVLTF
-	TRBV10-3	TRBJ1-5	CAISHNSNQPQHF
-	TRBV19	TRBJ1-2	CASSGHWAVKGYTF
-	TRBV27	TRBJ2-3	CASSFKRTDTQYF
-	TRBV5-6	TRBJ2-4	CASSPGGNIQYF
many	TRBV6-1	TRBJ1-2	CASSDDWPYGYTF
few	TRBV18	TRBJ1-5	CASSPWRADSNQPQHF
many	TRBV20-1	TRBJ2-1	CSARVFGGAYDEQFF
many	TRBV9	TRBJ1-2	CASSHPGLSYGYTF